The 23 T cell receptor beta chains presented below share a single source sample, sequenced in a study of shared clonotypes between healthy human individuals. The assay was immunoSEQ multiplex PCR, and TCRdb's table has in-frame clones only and misses some. This sample has about 600,000 clones; 97% occur once, and the top ten carry approximately 0.057%. Input material: naive CD4+ T cells sorted from blood. Subset indicated: CD45RA+ positively selected. All receptors come from a woman in her 30s in good health.

This chain uses TRBV27 with TRBJ2-2, with a weak D call TRBD2 (5 bases). Germline V lookup: CDR1 MNHEY, CDR2 SMNVEV (reference sequence). This CDR3 region has 17 residues. Trimming removed 5 bases at V and 3 bases at J, with 19 bases between. CDR3 sequence: CASSTSSRETDTGELFF. DNA of the CDR3: TGTGCCAGCAGTACCTCAAGTCGGGAAACGGACACCGGGGAGCTGTTTTTT.

This clone was found once. This chain links TRBV7-3 with TRBJ2-7; 10 positions agree with TRBD2. Germline-derived CDR1 and CDR2 are SGHTA and FQGTGA. This CDR3 is 15 amino acids long. The V segment lost 4 bases and the J segment 4 bases; nucleotides outside the gene matches: 7. CDR3 residues: CASSSGLAQVYEQYF. The CDR3 region has the DNA TGTGCCAGCAGCTCGGGACTAGCGCAAGTTTACGAGCAGTACTTC.

In its sample, this clone was seen once. The rearrangement uses TRBV6-1 and TRBJ2-2; the match to TRBD1 covers 7 bases. Germline assignment: CDR1 MNHNS and CDR2 SASEGT. The CDR3 has 14 amino acids. V shed 6 bases and J 1 base; nucleotides not matched to a gene: 2. The CDR3 region has the DNA TGTGCCAGCAGGGACAGGCAGAACACCGGGGAGCTGTTTTTT. This gives the protein CASRDRQNTGELFF.

This rearrangement joins TRBV2 to TRBJ2-5; 8 bases match TRBD2. The CDR3 loop spans 13 amino acids. With 6 bases clipped from V and 2 bases from J, the junction kept 2 bases outside the gene matches. Germline CDR1 reads SNHLY; CDR2 reads FYNNEI. Written as DNA, the CDR3 is TGTGCCAGCAGACTAGCGGTTCAAGAGACCCAGTACTTC. As protein: CASRLAVQETQYF.

The chain uses TRBV5-6 and TRBJ2-5; tentative D call: TRBD2 (6 bases). CDR1 is SGHDT and CDR2 is YYEEEE in the germline V gene. The CDR3 has 14 residues. V dropped 2 bases and J dropped 7 bases, with 15 bases sitting between them. The CDR3 sequence is CASSFYGTPGTQYF. The CDR3 DNA sequence: TGTGCCAGCAGCTTCTACGGGACTCCAGGGACCCAGTACTTC.

This chain connects TRBV29-1 to TRBJ2-5, with D perhaps matching TRBD1 (6 bases). The DNA end is a closer match to TRBJ2-7, so the J assignment may be wrong. The germline gives CDR1 SQVTM, CDR2 ANQGSEA. The CDR3 loop spans 13 amino acids. CDR3 sequence reads: CSVEAVQGYEQYF. CDR3 bases: TGCAGCGTTGAAGCGGTGCAGGGGTACGAGCAGTACTTC.

This CDR3 is CASSDVASGRRTGELFF. For the CDR3, the DNA is TGTGCCAGCAGTGATGTAGCTAGCGGGAGGCGGACCGGGGAGCTGTTTTTT. The rearrangement joins TRBV6-1 to TRBJ2-2; 11 bases are a match to TRBD2. Per germline, CDR1 MNHNS and CDR2 SASEGT. The CDR3 length is 17 residues. Unmatched junction bases numbered 8, after V lost 3 bases and J lost 5 bases.

The count of this clone is one. The chain joins TRBV11-2 to TRBJ2-1; D call uncertain. The V end lost 0 bases, the J end lost 6 bases, and 3 bases lay between the germline ends. The CDR3 spans 12 residues. Germline CDR1 is SGHAT and CDR2 is FQNNGV. The CDR3 nucleotides are TGTGCCAGCAGCTTAGATGGCAATGAGCAGTTCTTC. Its protein is CASSLDGNEQFF. Variable domain in full (rest from reference TRBV11-2 and TRBJ2-1): EAGVAQSPRYKIIEKRQSVAFWCNPISGHATLYWYQQILGQGPKLLIQFQNNGVVDDSQLPKDRFSAERLKGVDSTLKIQPAKLEDSAVYLCASSLDGNEQFFGPGTRLTVL.

V gene TRBV5-4 combines with J gene TRBJ1-1; D possibly corresponds to TRBD1 (5 bases). The V gene's germline CDR1 is SGHNT and CDR2 YYREEE (reference sequence). The CDR3 runs 17 residues. Trimming took 0 bases from V and 1 from J, leaving 16 bases between them. The CDR3 reads CASSLGGAIFRNTEAFF. The DNA of the CDR3 is TGTGCCAGCAGCTTGGGAGGGGCTATTTTCAGGAACACTGAAGCTTTCTTT.

V is TRBV28 and J is TRBJ1-1, with 7 bases identical to TRBD1. Trimming removed 5 bases from V and 8 bases from J; junction bases left unmatched: 5. CDR1 and CDR2 from the germline V gene are MDHEN and SYDVKM. There are 12 residues in the CDR3. CDR3 region: CASSQDRTEAFF. The CDR3 bases are TGTGCCAGCAGTCAGGACAGGACCGAAGCTTTCTTT. The whole variable domain, remainder taken from reference TRBV28 and TRBJ1-1, is DVKVTQSSRYLVKRTGEKVFLECVQDMDHENMFWYRQDPGLGLRLIYFSYDVKMKEKGDIPEGYSVSREKKERFSLILESASTNQTSMYLCASSQDRTEAFFGQGTRLTVV.

The chain has TRBV6-5 and TRBJ2-1; 7 bases align to TRBD1. Germline CDR1 reads MNHEY; CDR2 reads SVGAGI. With V trimmed by 5 bases and J by 7 bases, 11 bases remained unmatched. The CDR3 sequence is 15 residues long. The CDR3 is CASSRTRQGWNEQFF. The CDR3, as DNA: TGTGCCAGCAGTAGAACTCGACAGGGTTGGAATGAGCAGTTCTTC.

The gene calls are TRBV2 and TRBJ2-7; 10 bases agree with TRBD2. Looked up from germline, CDR1 is SNHLY and CDR2 is FYNNEI. This CDR3 comprises 14 residues. V dropped 6 bases and J dropped 6; count of bases not matched to a gene: 8. For the CDR3, the DNA is TGTGCCAGCAGGACCGGGACTAGCGCTTTCGAGCAGTACTTC. Translating gives CASRTGTSAFEQYF.

V and J are TRBV18 and TRBJ2-1, with D unresolved. V was trimmed by 4 bases and J by 8 bases, leaving 18 bases between them. CDR1 is KGHSH, CDR2 LQKENI, per germline. The CDR3 spans 15 residues. DNA of the CDR3: TGTGCCAGCTCACTAGAGAAGATTGGGTACGATGAGCAGTTCTTC. Translation: CASSLEKIGYDEQFF.

In the case of this clone: Other DNA sequences in the same sample also yield this CDR3. The chain carries TRBV7-9 and TRBJ2-5; 8 bases are a match to TRBD1. CDR3 size: 14 residues. The V gene's germline CDR1 is SEHNR and CDR2 FQNEAQ (reference sequence). Trimming took 5 bases from V and 2 from J; bases not matched to a gene: 4. The CDR3 bases are TGTGCCAGCAGCCCTCGGACAGGGCAAGAGACCCAGTACTTC. Translated, it gives CASSPRTGQETQYF.

The rearrangement joins TRBV27 to TRBJ2-3, with unresolved D. Per the germline V gene, CDR1 is MNHEY and CDR2 is SMNVEV (reference sequence). The CDR3 runs 15 residues. V was pared by 8 bases and J by 0 bases, with 15 bases between. CDR3 in amino acids: CASSPMWASTDTQYF. As DNA, the CDR3 is TGTGCCAGCTCCCCGATGTGGGCTAGCACAGATACGCAGTATTTT.

The chain joins TRBV5-8 to TRBJ2-6, with TRBD2 as a possible D gene (6 bases). Germline V CDR1 and CDR2: SGHTS, YDEGEE. This CDR3 has 18 amino acids. V lost 3 bases and J 0 bases, leaving 16 bases between the germline ends. The CDR3 nucleotides read TGTGCCAGCAGCTCGGGACGGGAGCCTTTCTCTGGGGCCAACGTCCTGACTTTC. This translates into CASSSGREPFSGANVLTF.

The chain uses TRBV4-1 and TRBJ2-7, with 9 positions matching TRBD1. Germline CDR1 MGHRA, CDR2 YSYEKL. This CDR3 region has 14 residues. Unmatched junction bases numbered 8, after V lost 2 bases and J lost 9 bases. The CDR3 DNA reads as TGCGCCAGCAGCCAACCGGGACAGGGAGGCGGGCAGTACTTC. Its translation is CASSQPGQGGGQYF.

The rearrangement uses TRBV28 and TRBJ2-1, with D possibly matching TRBD1 (5 bases). CDR1 and CDR2 (germline): MDHEN, SYDVKM. Trimming left V 3 bases short and J 8 bases short, with 17 bases between. This CDR3 spans 15 amino acids. CDR3 protein: CASSLIQGTHDEQFF. Here the CDR3 DNA reads TGTGCCAGCAGTTTGATCCAGGGAACCCACGATGAGCAGTTCTTC.

The chain employs TRBV5-5 and TRBJ1-5, with D hard to call. There are 15 residues in the CDR3. The germline V and J ends were trimmed by 0 bases and 0 bases, with 7 bases remaining between them. In germline, CDR1 is SGHKS, CDR2 YYEKEE (reference sequence). CDR3 sequence: CASSLAPDSNQPQHF. The CDR3 DNA is TGTGCCAGCAGCTTGGCCCCAGATAGCAATCAGCCCCAGCATTTT.

The CDR3 DNA reads TGTGCCAGCAGCGTAGATCTGTTCTACGAGCAGTACTTC. Translating gives CASSVDLFYEQYF. This rearrangement joins TRBV9 to TRBJ2-7, with D unclear. The CDR3 spans 13 residues. Germline CDR1 and CDR2: SGDLS and YYNGEE. Trimming left V 0 bases short and J 3 bases short, with 7 bases between.

The chain recombines TRBV29-1 with TRBJ2-1; the D is unclear. The CDR3 contains 11 residues. V lost 7 bases, J lost 5 bases, and 9 bases lay in between. Germline V gives CDR1 SQVTM, CDR2 ANQGSEA. CDR3 coding DNA: TGCAGCGCCCATAGCCACAATGAGCAGTTCTTC. Translation: CSAHSHNEQFF.

The V gene is TRBV27, the J gene TRBJ1-1, with D possibly being TRBD1 (5 bases). Germline-derived CDR1 and CDR2 are MNHEY and SMNVEV (reference sequence). Trimming cost V 4 bases and J 2 bases, with 11 bases left between them. The CDR3 contains 14 residues. The CDR3 DNA is TGTGCCAGCAGTTATCAGGGCAGAAACACTGAAGCTTTCTTT. This gives the protein CASSYQGRNTEAFF.

The rearrangement links TRBV28 to TRBJ2-5; 10 bases line up with TRBD2. CDR3 length: 17 amino acids. CDR1 MDHEN and CDR2 SYDVKM come from the germline V gene. With V trimmed by 5 bases and J by 4 bases, 13 bases remained unmatched. CDR3: CASSPQPSGSPTETQYF. DNA of the CDR3: TGTGCCAGCAGTCCCCAACCTAGCGGGAGCCCCACAGAGACCCAGTACTTC.